This T cell receptor beta chain was identified in a study of siplizumab effects on memory and regulatory T cells. Findings and caveats of the study: The suppressive capacity of proliferating Tregs from siplizumab cultures remained unconfirmed. Siplizumab, the agent tested, significantly reduced alloreactive sequences traceable to unstimulated CD4+ memory cells. The alloresponse seemed to draw substantially on naive T cells, which appeared more diverse than memory cells.

On this clone: Its antigen is not identified.

The ends lost 5 bases at V and 9 bases at J; junction bases unmatched: 5. The germline CDR1 and CDR2 sequences are SGHVS and FQNEAQ. This CDR3 is 14 amino acids long. Per-sample assaying covered around 10^5 TCR templates. TCRdb's table, derived via immunoSEQ multiplex PCR, lists solely in-frame clones and lacks some. The sample has 85,000 to 130,000 clones, 92% seen once; the top ten hold 0.73%. This chain joins TRBV7-8 and TRBJ2-1; 12 bases agree with TRBD2. The source material was Tregs sorted from blood. This clonotype was sampled from a human donor in good health. The CDR3 loop is CASSRTSGASEQFF. The DNA for the CDR3 is TGTGCCAGCAGCCGGACTAGCGGGGCCAGTGAGCAGTTCTTC.